The 25 T cell receptor beta chains below come from one sample, sequenced in a study of shared clonotypes between healthy human individuals. Sequencing was performed with immunoSEQ multiplex PCR; in TCRdb, only in-frame clones are kept and a portion is missing. The repertoire includes approximately 600,000 clones, about 95% of them detected once, and over 0.1% sits in the top ten. Naive CD8 cells were CD45RO-negative, positively selected for CCR7, excluding terminally differentiated effector memory CD45RA+ cells. The sequencing input was naive CD8+ T cells sorted from blood. Source of these receptors: a woman in her twenties or thirties in good health.

The V and J genes are TRBV15 and TRBJ2-7; weak D call: TRBD2 (6 bases). This CDR3 contains 16 residues. The germline V and J ends were trimmed by 4 bases and 0 bases, with 16 bases remaining between them. Germline-derived CDR1 and CDR2 are LNHNV and YYDKDF (reference sequence). CDR3 region: CATSTATGLSSYEQYF. The CDR3 coding sequence is TGTGCCACCAGCACGGCCACGGGACTCAGCTCCTACGAGCAGTACTTC.

The J gene is TRBJ2-1, the V gene TRBV30; 15 positions match TRBD2. Germline CDR1 is GTSNPN and CDR2 is SVGIG (reference sequence). The CDR3 extends over 14 amino acids. Trimming removed 5 bases from V and 16 bases from J; junction bases left unmatched: 12. The CDR3 DNA is TGTGCCTGGCAGCTGGGACTAGCGGGAGGCGTTGTATTCTTC. As protein: CAWQLGLAGGVVFF. Based on the CDR3 plus reference TRBV30 and TRBJ2-1, the full variable domain is SQTIHQWPATLVQPVGSPLSLECTVEGTSNPNLYWYRQAAGRGLQLLFYSVGIGQISSEVPQNLSASRPQDRQFILSSKKLLLSDSGFYLCAWQLGLAGGVVFFGPGTRLTVL.

The chain has TRBV28 and TRBJ2-7, with a weak D call TRBD1 (6 bases). The CDR3 runs 14 residues. V lost 4 bases and J 4 bases, leaving 14 bases between the germline ends. Per germline, CDR1 MDHEN and CDR2 SYDVKM. CDR3 sequence reads: CASSWVDRVYEQYF. The CDR3 DNA sequence: TGTGCCAGCAGTTGGGTGGACAGAGTTTACGAGCAGTACTTC.

This clone was seen a single time. This chain links TRBV11-2 with TRBJ2-3, with a possible D match to TRBD1 (6 bases). The germline V and J ends were trimmed by 5 bases and 0 bases, with 9 bases remaining between them. Germline loops: CDR1 SGHAT, CDR2 FQNNGV. This CDR3 contains 14 residues. This CDR3 is CASSPGESTDTQYF. DNA of the CDR3: TGTGCCAGCAGCCCAGGGGAGAGCACAGATACGCAGTATTTT.

The rearrangement joins TRBV28 to TRBJ2-7; the match to TRBD2 covers 7 bases. This CDR3 comprises 16 residues. J gave up 5 bases and V 2 bases, and 12 bases lay outside the gene matches. From germline, CDR1 is MDHEN and CDR2 SYDVKM. The CDR3 here is CASSLIRGGLGDEQYF. For the CDR3, the DNA is TGTGCCAGCAGTTTAATCCGCGGGGGTCTCGGGGACGAGCAGTACTTC.

V is TRBV7-2 and J is TRBJ1-3, with D perhaps matching TRBD1 (5 bases). Germline values: CDR1 SGHTA, CDR2 FQGNSA. The CDR3 consists of 15 residues. V was clipped by 1 base and J by 0 bases, with 7 bases between them. Written as DNA, the CDR3 is TGTGCCAGCAGCTTAGGAACAGGCTCTGGAAACACCATATATTTT. Residues: CASSLGTGSGNTIYF.

The CDR3 DNA reads TGTGCCAGCAGCTTGGGGACAGGGGGAAATGAAAAACTGTTTTTT. It codes for CASSLGTGGNEKLFF. The V gene is TRBV5-8, the J gene TRBJ1-4, with 10 nucleotides matching TRBD1. Germline CDR1 and CDR2: SGHTS and YDEGEE. CDR3 size: 15 residues. Germline trimming cut 0 bases from V and 5 bases from J; bases unmatched to any gene: 1. The full variable domain, rest sourced from reference TRBV5-8 and TRBJ1-4, is EAGVTQSPTHLIKTRGQQATLRCSPISGHTSVYWYQQALGLGLQFLLWYDEGEERNRGNFPPRFSGRQFPNYSSELNVNALELEDSALYLCASSLGTGGNEKLFFGSGTQLSVL.

CDR3 sequence: CASSLVLTDYYNEQFF. The CDR3 nucleotides read TGTGCCAGCAGCTTGGTTCTGACAGACTATTACAATGAGCAGTTCTTC. The chain carries TRBV5-6 and TRBJ2-1, with D perhaps TRBD1 or TRBD2 (5 bases each). Germline-derived CDR1 and CDR2 are SGHDT and YYEEEE. Trimming shortened V by 0 bases and J by 4 bases, and 14 bases separated the two germline ends. The CDR3 runs 16 residues.

The chain links TRBV5-6 to TRBJ1-2; no clear D. The germline CDR1 and CDR2 sequences are SGHDT and YYEEEE. The CDR3 is made up of 16 amino acids. The germline V and J ends were trimmed by 1 base and 3 bases, with 16 bases remaining between them. The CDR3 region has the DNA TGTGCCAGCAGCTTGAAGGAAGGACGGGCGGACTATGGCTACACCTTC. Residues: CASSLKEGRADYGYTF. Filled out from reference TRBV5-6 and TRBJ1-2, the complete variable domain reads DAGVTQSPTHLIKTRGQQVTLRCSPKSGHDTVSWYQQALGQGPQFIFQYYEEEERQRGNFPDRFSGHQFPNYSSELNVNALLLGDSALYLCASSLKEGRADYGYTFGSGTRLTVV.

The chain uses TRBV27 and TRBJ1-1; possible D gene TRBD1, 5 bases. V gave up 3 bases and J gave up 10 bases, with 18 bases separating them. Germline V gene sequence: CDR1 MNHEY, CDR2 SMNVEV (reference sequence). CDR3 length equals 14 residues. CDR3 amino acids: CASSFQGGLAGAFF. In DNA form, the CDR3 reads TGTGCCAGCAGTTTCCAGGGAGGATTGGCAGGAGCTTTCTTT.

This chain links TRBV7-9 with TRBJ2-7; either TRBD1 or TRBD2 may fit D (5 bases each). Germline CDR1 reads SEHNR; CDR2 reads FQNEAQ (reference sequence). V was cut by 1 base and J by 2 bases, with 15 bases left in between. The CDR3 spans 16 residues. CDR3 sequence: CASSLVAGASTYEQYF. The CDR3 nucleotides are TGTGCCAGCAGCTTAGTGGCCGGGGCGTCCACCTACGAGCAGTACTTC.

The rearrangement uses TRBV27 and TRBJ1-2, with a possible D match to TRBD1 (5 bases). Deletions cut 1 base from V and 8 bases from J, with 11 bases between. The germline gives CDR1 MNHEY, CDR2 SMNVEV (reference sequence). The CDR3 is 13 amino acids. CDR3 DNA sequence: TGTGCCAGCAGTTTATGGGCAGGGCAAGGCTACACCTTC. Protein product: CASSLWAGQGYTF.

This chain joins TRBV9 and TRBJ2-6; no reliable D call. The CDR3 is made up of 14 amino acids. Trimming cost V 2 bases and J 0 bases, with 3 bases left between them. Germline V gene lookup returns CDR1 SGDLS and CDR2 YYNGEE. The CDR3: CASSVTSGANVLTF. The CDR3 DNA follows: TGTGCCAGCAGCGTCACCTCTGGGGCCAACGTCCTGACTTTC.

CDR3: CASSDGRGGHYEQYF. As DNA, the CDR3 is TGCGCCAGCAGTGACGGCAGGGGTGGTCACTACGAGCAGTACTTC. V is TRBV10-2 and J is TRBJ2-7; D might be TRBD1 (6 bases). The V gene lost 3 bases and the J gene lost 3 bases, with 15 bases spanning the gap. Per the germline V gene, CDR1 is WSHSY and CDR2 is SAAADI. The CDR3 is 15 amino acids.

The chain has TRBV29-1 and TRBJ2-7; 10 bases are a match to TRBD2. Germline loops: CDR1 SQVTM, CDR2 ANQGSEA. V was clipped by 3 bases and J by 4 bases; unmatched bases: 6. CDR3 length equals 14 residues. In DNA form, the CDR3 reads TGCAGCGTTGATATAGCGGGAGGACCTTACGAGCAGTACTTC. Encoded protein: CSVDIAGGPYEQYF.

This sequence joins TRBV9 and TRBJ1-2, with D possibly being TRBD1 (6 bases). The length of the CDR3 is 16 residues. With 0 bases removed from V and 0 bases from J, the gap between germline ends came to 12 bases. Germline CDR1 SGDLS, CDR2 YYNGEE. CDR3 sequence: CASSVDRDEANYGYTF. In DNA, the CDR3 is TGTGCCAGCAGCGTAGACAGGGATGAAGCTAACTATGGCTACACCTTC.

The gene calls are TRBV28 and TRBJ2-1, with 12 bases lining up with TRBD2. This CDR3 has 15 amino acids. With 5 bases clipped from V and 6 bases from J, the junction kept 5 bases outside the gene matches. CDR1 and CDR2 (germline): MDHEN, SYDVKM. The CDR3 DNA is TGTGCCAGCAGTCGGACTAGCGGGAAAACCAATGAGCAGTTCTTC. The encoded protein is CASSRTSGKTNEQFF.

The V call is TRBV5-1, the J call TRBJ1-4; 9 nucleotides agree with TRBD1. The CDR3 sequence is 14 residues long. Germline assignment: CDR1 SGHRS and CDR2 YFSETQ. The V and J ends lost 3 bases and 4 bases, in that order; junction bases with no gene match: 1. The DNA for the CDR3 is TGCGCCAGCAGCTCGACAGGGGGTAATGAAAAACTGTTTTTT. The encoded protein is CASSSTGGNEKLFF.

This chain joins TRBV10-2 and TRBJ2-7; TRBD2 matches 14 bases. V shed 4 bases and J 5 bases; nucleotides not matched to a gene: 10. CDR1 is WSHSY, CDR2 SAAADI, per germline. The length of the CDR3 is 17 residues. CDR3 loop: CASSGAPTSGGGHEQYF. CDR3 nucleotides: TGCGCCAGCAGTGGTGCCCCGACTAGCGGGGGGGGGCACGAGCAGTACTTC.

The V and J genes are TRBV30 and TRBJ2-7; D tentatively reads TRBD1 or TRBD2 (5 bases each). V was shortened by 3 bases and J by 12 bases, with 18 bases between the two germline ends. The CDR3 is 12 residues long. From germline, CDR1 is GTSNPN and CDR2 SVGIG (reference sequence). The CDR3 region has the DNA TGTGCCTGGAGCCCCGGGACGCCTCGGAGGTACTTC. Its translation is CAWSPGTPRRYF.

This rearrangement joins TRBV6-5 to TRBJ1-3; D is unclear. Germline-derived CDR1 and CDR2 are MNHEY and SVGAGI. The ends were cut back, 6 bases at V and 1 base at J, with 10 bases in the middle. CDR3 length equals 14 residues. CDR3 DNA sequence: TGTGCCAGCAGCCCCCATGTATCTGGAAACACCATATATTTT. It codes for CASSPHVSGNTIYF.

In this sample, this clone turned up once. The DNA for the CDR3 is TGTGCCTGGACCGTTGGGTACCCCAGCAATGAGCAGTTCTTC. This encodes CAWTVGYPSNEQFF. This chain links TRBV30 with TRBJ2-1; D remains ambiguous. From germline, CDR1 is GTSNPN and CDR2 SVGIG (reference sequence). Trimming left V 4 bases short and J 6 bases short, with 16 bases between. This CDR3 has 14 amino acids.

V is TRBV4-2 and J is TRBJ1-1; 9 bases agree with TRBD1. The CDR3 sequence is 15 residues long. Per germline, CDR1 LGHNA and CDR2 YNFKEQ. With 3 bases clipped from V and 1 base from J, the junction kept 3 bases outside the gene matches. CDR3 in amino acids: CASSQDRGRNTEAFF. In DNA, the CDR3 is TGTGCCAGCAGCCAGGACAGGGGAAGGAACACTGAAGCTTTCTTT.

For this clone: One end of the junction does not line up with germline, which may come from a read error. The rearrangement links TRBV6-6 to TRBJ1-1; the match to TRBD1 covers 8 bases. Germline V lookup: CDR1 MNHNY, CDR2 SVGAGI (reference sequence). CDR3 length: 14 residues. CDR3 amino acids: CANSLGQGGTEAFF. CDR3 nucleotide sequence: TGTGCCAACAGTCTTGGACAGGGTGGGACTGAAGCTTTCTTT.

The CDR3: CASSDSAGQGNQPQHF. The CDR3 DNA reads TGTGCCAGCAGTGACTCGGCGGGCCAGGGTAATCAGCCCCAGCATTTT. The rearrangement links TRBV2 to TRBJ1-5; D may be TRBD1 (5 bases). The CDR3 has 16 residues. Trimming pared 3 bases from V and 4 bases from J, leaving 16 bases between. Germline assignment: CDR1 SNHLY and CDR2 FYNNEI. Full variable domain (missing parts from reference TRBV2 and TRBJ1-5): EPEVTQTPSHQVTQMGQEVILRCVPISNHLYFYWYRQILGQKVEFLVSFYNNEISEKSEIFDDQFSVERPDGSNFTLKIRSTKLEDSAMYFCASSDSAGQGNQPQHFGDGTRLSIL.